These 17 T cell receptor beta chains were sequenced from one sample in a study of cytomegalovirus exposure and HLA in healthy donors. Primers included in the PCR were 60 Vbeta and 13 Jbeta primers. Profiled with immunoSEQ multiplex PCR; TCRdb holds only in-frame clones, not every one. There are about 150,000 clones in the sample; approximately 79% occur only once, and 6.5% to 8% lies in the top ten. Sequenced: PBMCs. The source is a man aged 40-55 years in good health and CMV-seropositive.

CDR3 sequence (DNA): TGCGCCAGCAGCCATACTAGCCTGGAGCAGTTCTTC. It yields the protein CASSHTSLEQFF. The rearrangement links TRBV4-1 to TRBJ2-1, with TRBD2 as a possible D gene (6 bases). CDR1 is MGHRA and CDR2 is YSYEKL in the germline V gene. V lost 3 bases and J 10 bases, leaving 10 bases between the germline ends. The length of the CDR3 is 12 residues.

This clone occurred a few times. The V call is TRBV7-9, the J call TRBJ2-6; no definite D call. Looked up from germline, CDR1 is SEHNR and CDR2 is FQNEAQ (reference sequence). Trimming stripped 3 bases from V and 0 bases from J, with 9 bases between. The CDR3 contains 16 residues. The DNA for the CDR3 is TGTGCCAGCAGCTTTATTGAGAACTCTGGGGCCAACGTCCTGACTTTC. Translating gives CASSFIENSGANVLTF. The variable domain in full, with the rest retrieved from reference TRBV7-9 and TRBJ2-6, is DTGVSQNPRHKITKRGQNVTFRCDPISEHNRLYWYRQTLGQGPEFLTYFQNEAQLEKSRLLSDRFSAERPKGSFSTLEIQRTEQGDSAMYLCASSFIENSGANVLTFGAGSRLTVL.

The genes are TRBV6-1 and TRBJ1-1; 7 nucleotides align to TRBD1. The CDR3 contains 14 residues. V dropped 5 bases and J dropped 2; count of bases not matched to a gene: 5. Germline V CDR1 and CDR2: MNHNS, SASEGT. CDR3 loop: CASSQGGGNTEAFF. The CDR3 coding sequence is TGTGCCAGCAGTCAGGGGGGAGGAAACACTGAAGCTTTCTTT.

The chain links TRBV19 to TRBJ1-1, with 7 positions matching TRBD1. The CDR3 runs to 13 residues. V lost 6 bases to trimming and J lost 3 bases; unmatched junction nucleotides: 4. CDR1 and CDR2 from the germline V gene are LNHDA and SQIVND (reference sequence). In DNA form, the CDR3 reads TGTGCCAGTAGGACTACAGGGGACACTGAAGCTTTCTTT. It is translated as CASRTTGDTEAFF.

This clone was observed a few times. This chain connects TRBV18 to TRBJ2-6; D is perhaps TRBD2 (5 bases). V gave up 3 bases and J gave up 0 bases, with 9 bases separating them. CDR1 and CDR2 from the germline V gene are KGHSH and LQKENI. This CDR3 has 16 amino acids. The CDR3 reads CASSPPSSSGANVLTF. The CDR3 DNA follows: TGTGCCAGCTCACCTCCTAGCTCCTCTGGGGCCAACGTCCTGACTTTC.

J is TRBJ2-1 and V is TRBV2, with TRBD2 matching over 7 bases. Germline values: CDR1 SNHLY, CDR2 FYNNEI. The CDR3 has 14 amino acids. After removal of 7 bases from V and 6 bases from J, the junction contained 9 bases not matched to a gene. The CDR3 loop is CASILSGNPNEQFF. The CDR3 DNA sequence: TGTGCCAGCATATTGAGCGGGAACCCCAATGAGCAGTTCTTC.

As regards this clone: Its ends do not fully match the called genes, so a read error is possible. The chain is built from TRBV7-9 and TRBJ2-2, with D unclear. The CDR3 is 17 residues long. Germline V gives CDR1 SEHNR, CDR2 FQNEAQ (reference sequence). The CDR3 DNA is TGTTCCAGCAGCTTTACCACTATCGAAGATCACACCGGGGAGCTGTTTTTT. Its protein is CSSSFTTIEDHTGELFF.

The rearrangement joins TRBV7-9 to TRBJ2-7; the D is unclear. V was trimmed by 2 bases and J by 1 base, leaving 9 bases between them. There are 14 residues in the CDR3. Germline CDR1 is SEHNR and CDR2 is FQNEAQ (reference sequence). DNA of the CDR3: TGTGCCAGCAGCTTAAGCCAGGCTTCCTACGAGCAGTACTTC. Translating it yields CASSLSQASYEQYF.

The rearrangement uses TRBV18 and TRBJ1-2; possible D gene TRBD1, 5 bases. This CDR3 is 14 amino acids long. In germline, CDR1 is KGHSH, CDR2 LQKENI. V shed 2 bases and J shed 3 bases, with 10 bases lying between them. The CDR3 reads CASSPGQNDYGYTF. In DNA, the CDR3 is TGTGCCAGCTCACCAGGACAAAACGACTATGGCTACACCTTC.

This rearrangement joins TRBV18 to TRBJ2-7, with 7 positions matching TRBD1. Germline-derived CDR1 and CDR2 are KGHSH and LQKENI. Germline trimming cut 3 bases from V and 3 bases from J; bases unmatched to any gene: 2. CDR3 size: 13 residues. The DNA of the CDR3 is TGTGCCAGCTCACCGACAGGGTACTACGAGCAGTACTTC. This gives the protein CASSPTGYYEQYF. Looking up the rest from reference TRBV18 and TRBJ2-7 gives the full variable domain: NAGVMQNPRHLVRRRGQEARLRCSPMKGHSHVYWYRQLPEEGLKFMVYLQKENIIDESGMPKERFSAEFPKEGPSILRIQQVVRGDSAAYFCASSPTGYYEQYFGPGTRLTVT.

This chain connects TRBV11-2 to TRBJ2-7, with 10 bases matching TRBD1. There are 15 residues in the CDR3. J gave up 2 bases and V 7 bases, and 8 bases lay outside the gene matches. In germline, CDR1 is SGHAT, CDR2 FQNNGV. This CDR3 is CASTKYGTGAYEQYF. CDR3 nucleotide sequence: TGTGCCAGCACCAAATACGGGACAGGGGCCTACGAGCAGTACTTC.

The chain uses TRBV4-1 and TRBJ2-5, with 9 bases aligning to TRBD2. The CDR3 extends over 16 amino acids. J lost 0 bases, V lost 0 bases, and 2 bases had no gene match. The germline CDR1 and CDR2 sequences are MGHRA and YSYEKL. The CDR3 here is CASSQDAGGYQETQYF. The CDR3 nucleotides read TGCGCCAGCAGCCAAGATGCGGGGGGGTACCAAGAGACCCAGTACTTC.

V is TRBV2 and J is TRBJ1-5; D is possibly TRBD1 (6 bases). Germline CDR1 is SNHLY and CDR2 is FYNNEI. The length of the CDR3 is 15 residues. V lost 6 bases and J 6 bases, leaving 18 bases between the germline ends. CDR3 protein: CASSQARGAGQPQHF. The CDR3 DNA is TGTGCCAGCAGCCAAGCACGGGGGGCTGGTCAGCCCCAGCATTTT.

V gene TRBV4-1 combines with J gene TRBJ2-3, with 11 bases matching TRBD2. CDR1 MGHRA and CDR2 YSYEKL come from the germline V gene. Trimming at V came to 0 bases and at J to 3 bases, leaving 8 bases not matched to a gene. This CDR3 is built from 18 residues. The DNA of the CDR3 is TGCGCCAGCAGCCAAGATCTTCGACTAGCGGGACTGACAGATACGCAGTATTTT. Its translation is CASSQDLRLAGLTDTQYF.

The genes are TRBV6-6 and TRBJ1-2, with D unclear. Germline V gene lookup returns CDR1 MNHNY and CDR2 SVGAGI (reference sequence). V lost 5 bases to trimming and J lost 4 bases, with 14 bases between them. CDR3 length equals 14 residues. CDR3 DNA sequence: TGTGCCAGCAGTCGTTTGCGCCTAGGCTATGGCTACACCTTC. This translates into CASSRLRLGYGYTF.

This CDR3 reads CASSRDREYEQYF. The CDR3 bases are TGTGCCAGTAGCCGGGACAGGGAATACGAGCAGTACTTC. The genes are TRBV2 and TRBJ2-7; TRBD1 matches at 9 bases. CDR1 SNHLY and CDR2 FYNNEI come from the germline V gene. The V and J ends lost 9 bases and 4 bases, in that order; junction bases with no gene match: 7. This CDR3 is built from 13 residues.

This clone was picked up a small number of times. The rearrangement joins TRBV11-2 to TRBJ2-2; D may be TRBD2 (6 bases). The V gene's germline CDR1 is SGHAT and CDR2 FQNNGV. V lost 1 base to trimming and J lost 5 bases, with 11 bases between them. CDR3 length: 15 residues. The CDR3 DNA sequence: TGTGCCAGCAGCTTAGCGGGAGTAGGTACCGGGGAGCTGTTTTTT. Protein product: CASSLAGVGTGELFF. Together with reference TRBV11-2 and TRBJ2-2, the CDR3 gives the full variable domain: EAGVAQSPRYKIIEKRQSVAFWCNPISGHATLYWYQQILGQGPKLLIQFQNNGVVDDSQLPKDRFSAERLKGVDSTLKIQPAKLEDSAVYLCASSLAGVGTGELFFGEGSRLTVL.